These T cell receptor beta chains were read from a single sample in a study of T cell responses to AZD1222 COVID-19 vaccine. Measured with immunoSEQ multiplex PCR; TCRdb has only the in-frame clones, and not every one. The data show roughly 180,000 clones, with less than 95% seen just once and approximately 3% held by the top ten. Material: peripheral blood, obtained on day 0 of AZD1222 vaccination. The receptor source for this set is an adult in good health. The CDR3 runs from the conserved cysteine through the conserved F or W. The D gene is left open where the match is weak. For some rows the clone size is stated as once, few or many, or as a class when expanded; others skip it.

V gene,clone size,J gene,D gene,CDR3 protein,CDR3 DNA
TRBV5-4,NA,TRBJ2-7,NA,CASSLDRSGYEQYF,TGTGCCAGCAGCTTGGACAGGTCCGGCTACGAGCAGTACTTC
TRBV7-2,NA,TRBJ2-7,NA,CASSLLGGYGGLYYEQYF,TGTGCCAGCAGCCTACTTGGAGGCTACGGGGGGCTGTACTACGAGCAGTACTTC
TRBV18,NA,TRBJ1-1,NA,CASSPLAVNTEAFF,TGTGCCAGCTCACCACTGGCAGTTAACACTGAAGCTTTCTTT
TRBV18,NA,TRBJ1-1,NA,CASSWDKNTEAFF,TGTGCCAGCTCGTGGGACAAGAACACTGAAGCTTTCTTT
TRBV2,NA,TRBJ2-1,NA,CASGGPRGYEQFF,TGTGCCAGCGGGGGCCCCCGTGGGTATGAGCAGTTCTTC
TRBV6-5,NA,TRBJ2-5,NA,CASSTGETQYF,TGTGCCAGCAGTACCGGAGAGACCCAGTACTTC
TRBV7-5,NA,TRBJ2-7,NA,CARSLEGTWGRDEQYF,TGTGCCAGAAGCTTAGAGGGCACCTGGGGACGTGACGAGCAGTACTTC
TRBV4-2,NA,TRBJ2-7,NA,CASTSGREQYF,TGTGCCAGCACCTCAGGCCGCGAGCAGTACTTC
TRBV5-4,NA,TRBJ2-3,NA,CASSFWGPSTDTQYF,TGTGCCAGCAGCTTCTGGGGGCCCAGCACAGATACGCAGTATTTT
TRBV6-5,NA,TRBJ1-1,TRBD1,CASRSTGGAEAFF,TGTGCCAGCAGATCCACAGGGGGGGCTGAAGCTTTCTTT
TRBV5-6,NA,TRBJ1-6,NA,CASRLRGADNSPLHF,TGTGCCAGCAGGCTGAGGGGGGCGGATAATTCACCCCTCCACTTT
TRBV7-9,NA,TRBJ2-5,NA,CASSLGRAVEETQYF,TGTGCCAGCAGCTTGGGACGAGCGGTGGAAGAGACCCAGTACTTC
TRBV27,NA,TRBJ1-1,NA,CASSFRHQGSEAFF,TGTGCCAGCAGTTTCCGGCATCAAGGGTCTGAAGCTTTCTTT
TRBV6-5,NA,TRBJ2-1,TRBD2,CASSYWLGAGDNEQFF,TGTGCCAGCAGTTACTGGTTGGGAGCGGGGGACAATGAGCAGTTCTTC
TRBV4-2,NA,TRBJ1-6,NA,CASSQDSQGGSPLHF,TGTGCCAGCAGCCAAGATAGCCAGGGCGGTTCACCCCTCCACTTT
TRBV18,NA,TRBJ2-2,NA,CASSPPTTAVRELFF,TGTGCCAGCTCACCACCAACGACAGCGGTGCGGGAGCTGTTTTTT
TRBV29-1,NA,TRBJ1-4,NA,CSVEEVTEGEKLFF,TGCAGCGTTGAAGAGGTGACAGAGGGTGAAAAACTGTTTTTT
TRBV3-1/TRBV3-2,NA,TRBJ1-3,NA,CASSPRRGGTGNTIYF,TGTGCCAGCAGCCCTCGACGTGGGGGCACTGGAAACACCATATATTTT
TRBV9,NA,TRBJ1-6,TRBD1,CASSRDRGNSPLHF,TGTGCCAGCAGCCGGGACAGGGGTAATTCACCCCTCCACTTT
TRBV3-1/TRBV3-2,NA,TRBJ2-7,TRBD2,CASSQEGGGGPREQYF,TGTGCCAGCAGCCAAGAAGGAGGCGGGGGGCCACGGGAGCAGTACTTC
TRBV5-6,NA,TRBJ1-5,NA,CASSLVGQGSNQPQHF,TGTGCCAGCAGCTTGGTAGGGCAGGGCAGCAATCAGCCCCAGCATTTT
TRBV6-6,few,TRBJ1-1,NA,CASSRDVFEAFF,TGTGCCAGCAGCAGGGACGTATTTGAAGCTTTCTTT
TRBV18,NA,TRBJ2-7,NA,CASSPRDSTGSYEQYF,TGTGCCAGCTCACCAAGGGATAGCACAGGGTCCTACGAGCAGTACTTC
TRBV6-4,NA,TRBJ2-3,TRBD2,CASSPIAGAGSDTQYF,TGTGCCAGCAGTCCCATAGCGGGGGCGGGATCAGATACGCAGTATTTT
TRBV6-2/TRBV6-3,once,TRBJ1-1,NA,CASSVHGVVNTEAFF,TGTGCCAGCAGTGTGCATGGCGTAGTAAACACTGAAGCTTTCTTT
TRBV7-8,NA,TRBJ2-6,NA,CASSGHSGANVLTF,TGTGCCAGCAGCGGTCACTCTGGGGCCAACGTCCTGACTTTC
TRBV2,NA,TRBJ2-3,NA,CASSEDGAFRGTDTQYF,TGTGCCAGCAGTGAGGATGGGGCTTTTCGAGGCACAGATACGCAGTATTTT
TRBV7-2,NA,TRBJ2-2,TRBD2,CASRGGGGTNTGELFF,TGTGCCAGCAGGGGAGGCGGGGGGACTAACACCGGGGAGCTGTTTTTT
TRBV4-2,NA,TRBJ2-1,NA,CASSQDRTDNEQFF,TGTGCCAGCAGCCAAGATCGGACAGACAATGAGCAGTTCTTC
TRBV5-4,NA,TRBJ1-4,NA,CASRDRQAGDEKLFF,TGTGCCAGCAGAGATCGACAGGCCGGGGATGAAAAACTGTTTTTT
TRBV7-6,NA,TRBJ1-6,NA,CASSPASGTYNSPLHF,TGTGCCAGCAGCCCAGCCAGTGGGACTTATAATTCACCCCTCCACTTT
TRBV11-2,once,TRBJ2-3,TRBD2,CASSPQGAGGDTQYF,TGTGCCAGCAGCCCACAAGGGGCGGGGGGAGATACGCAGTATTTT
TRBV3-1/TRBV3-2,NA,TRBJ2-7,NA,CASSQDIGPEGSVQYF,TGTGCCAGCAGCCAAGATATAGGCCCAGAGGGCTCCGTGCAGTACTTC
TRBV11-1,NA,TRBJ1-5,TRBD1,CASSFDRDQPQHF,TGTGCCAGCAGCTTTGACAGGGACCAGCCCCAGCATTTT
TRBV7-9,NA,TRBJ1-2,TRBD1,CASSRQGAYGYTF,TGTGCCAGCAGCCGACAGGGGGCGTATGGCTACACCTTC
TRBV6-5,NA,TRBJ1-2,NA,CATERGSYTF,TGTGCCACCGAGAGGGGGTCCTACACCTTC
TRBV4-2,NA,TRBJ1-1,NA,CASSQAPGAGKNTEAFF,TGTGCCAGCAGCCAAGCCCCAGGCGCGGGTAAGAACACTGAAGCTTTCTTT
TRBV29-1,NA,TRBJ2-3,NA,CSVSPQGSQDTQYF,TGCAGCGTTTCACCGCAGGGGTCCCAGGATACGCAGTATTTT
TRBV6-1,NA,TRBJ1-5,NA,CASSEAGRVGQPQHF,TGTGCCAGCAGTGAAGCCGGCAGGGTAGGACAGCCCCAGCATTTT
TRBV12-3/TRBV12-4,once,TRBJ2-5,NA,CASSSRGWETQYF,TGTGCCAGCAGTTCGCGGGGCTGGGAGACCCAGTACTTC
TRBV11-2,NA,TRBJ2-2,TRBD2,CASSFGGARTGELFF,TGTGCCAGCAGCTTCGGGGGGGCGCGGACCGGGGAGCTGTTTTTT
TRBV11-2,NA,TRBJ2-5,TRBD2,CASSPRGSGGALSEETQYF,TGTGCCAGCAGCCCCCGGGGTAGCGGGGGGGCCTTAAGTGAAGAGACCCAGTACTTC
TRBV6-5,NA,TRBJ1-2,NA,CASRDTLYGYTF,TGTGCCAGCAGAGACACGCTCTATGGCTACACCTTC
TRBV15,NA,TRBJ2-7,NA,CATSRDNPDEQYF,TGTGCCACCAGCAGAGATAATCCAGACGAGCAGTACTTC
TRBV21-1,NA,TRBJ1-6,NA,CASPLPDPLHF,TGTGCCAGTCCTCTACCGGACCCCCTCCACTTT
TRBV19,NA,TRBJ1-2,NA,CASSATGFRNYGYTF,TGTGCCAGTAGTGCGACAGGCTTTCGGAACTATGGCTACACCTTC
TRBV5-4,NA,TRBJ1-6,TRBD1,CASSPPPGQGGSPLHF,TGTGCCAGCAGCCCACCACCGGGACAGGGCGGTTCACCCCTCCACTTT
TRBV18,NA,TRBJ2-7,TRBD2,CASSRIAGTFSYEQYF,TGTGCCAGCTCACGAATAGCGGGGACCTTTTCCTACGAGCAGTACTTC
TRBV9,NA,TRBJ1-3,TRBD1,CASSEGQGKTGNTIYF,TGTGCCAGCAGCGAGGGACAGGGAAAGACTGGAAACACCATATATTTT
TRBV10-3,NA,TRBJ1-5,TRBD1,CAISESRDSGSQPQHF,TGTGCCATCAGTGAGTCGAGGGACAGCGGCTCTCAGCCCCAGCATTTT
TRBV4-2,once,TRBJ1-5,NA,CASSQEGVNQPQHF,TGTGCCAGCAGCCAAGAGGGGGTTAATCAGCCCCAGCATTTT
TRBV19,few,TRBJ1-5,NA,CASSIRADNQPQHF,TGTGCCAGTAGTATAAGGGCAGATAATCAGCCCCAGCATTTT
TRBV19,NA,TRBJ1-2,NA,CASSIDLDRRRNYGYTF,TGTGCCAGTAGTATAGATCTAGACAGGAGAAGAAACTATGGCTACACCTTC
TRBV9,NA,TRBJ1-2,NA,CASKSSYGYTF,TGTGCCAGCAAGTCGAGTTATGGCTACACCTTC
TRBV11-2,NA,TRBJ1-2,NA,CASSGQGAYGYTF,TGTGCCAGCAGCGGTCAAGGGGCCTATGGCTACACCTTC
TRBV6-2/TRBV6-3,NA,TRBJ1-1,NA,CASSPWLTGPRAEAFF,TGTGCCAGCAGCCCCTGGCTAACAGGCCCGCGGGCTGAAGCTTTCTTT
TRBV5-1,NA,TRBJ1-4,NA,CASSLAQGGDEKLFF,TGCGCCAGCAGCTTGGCGCAGGGAGGTGATGAAAAACTGTTTTTT
TRBV6-2/TRBV6-3,NA,TRBJ1-6,NA,CASSGSGWNSPLHF,TGTGCCAGCAGTGGAAGCGGGTGGAATTCACCCCTCCACTTT
TRBV18,NA,TRBJ2-7,TRBD1,CASSPIQGDEQYF,TGTGCCAGCTCACCAATTCAGGGGGACGAGCAGTACTTC